The 12 T cell receptor beta chains given below trace back to one sample, sequenced in a study of vaccination and CD4 T cells after COVID-19. The Oncomine TCR Beta short-read assay generated sequence data from the DNA of cultured CD4+ T cells. TCRdb fed the PCR reads into MiXCR, producing one record per CDR3 protein. This table has 9,100 or so distinct CDR3 sequences, 23% appearing once. The treatment: roughly 10-day PBMC culture with coronavirus spike peptide pools or control peptides (ViraFEST assay). Antigen specificity for these receptors is unknown. Material for sequencing was cultured CD4+ T cells from blood. Receptors were obtained from a human donor with COVID-19.

The chain combines TRBV2 with TRBJ2-5; 9 bases match TRBD2. J was trimmed by 5 bases and V by 4 bases; bases with no gene match: 5. CDR3 length: 14 residues. The germline V gene encodes CDR1 SNHLY and CDR2 FYNNEI. In DNA, the CDR3 is TGTGCCAGCAGTGCGGGACTAGCTTCGGAGACCCAGTACTTC. Translation gives CASSAGLASETQYF.

This chain uses TRBV4-1 with TRBJ2-5; 9 bases map to TRBD2. This CDR3 is 17 amino acids long. Germline CDR1 reads MGHRA; CDR2 reads YSYEKL. V dropped 3 bases and J dropped 2; count of bases not matched to a gene: 10. The CDR3 here is CASSHPGGRGGQETQYF. The CDR3 nucleotides read TGCGCCAGCAGCCACCCAGGAGGGCGGGGGGGACAAGAGACCCAGTACTTC.

This clonotype was counted between two and nine times. The chain uses TRBV5-4 and TRBJ1-5; the D is unclear. Germline V gives CDR1 SGHNT, CDR2 YYREEE (reference sequence). The length of the CDR3 is 14 residues. V gave up 1 base and J gave up 3 bases, with 8 bases separating them. The CDR3, as DNA: TGTGCCAGCAGCTTGAACGGCTACAATCAGCCCCAGCATTTT. Residues: CASSLNGYNQPQHF.

V and J are TRBV18 and TRBJ1-1; D is ambiguous. The CDR3 spans 14 residues. V dropped 2 bases and J dropped 1 base, with 8 bases sitting between them. CDR1 and CDR2 (germline): KGHSH, LQKENI. CDR3 region: CASSPLSQNTEAFF. The DNA for the CDR3 is TGTGCCAGCTCACCATTGTCACAGAACACTGAAGCTTTCTTT.

This clonotype turned up a few times. The chain employs TRBV20-1 and TRBJ2-4; a possible D gene is TRBD2 (7 bases). Trimming cost V 3 bases and J 2 bases, with 17 bases left between them. Germline CDR1 DFQATT, CDR2 SNEGSKA (reference sequence). The CDR3 sequence is 16 residues long. The CDR3 loop reads CSASSGQGTTKNIQYF. The DNA for the CDR3 is TGCAGTGCTAGTTCGGGGCAGGGGACTACCAAAAACATTCAGTACTTC.

This clonotype was seen a handful of times. The V gene is TRBV6-2 or TRBV6-3, the J gene TRBJ2-3, with D uncertain. Trimming took off 8 bases at V and 0 bases at J, with 18 bases between the two ends. Germline loops: CDR1 MNHEY, CDR2 SVGEGT. The CDR3 loop spans 16 amino acids. CDR3 bases: TGTGCCAGCTCGCTGGACGTCTCAGCAAGCACAGATACGCAGTATTTT. As protein: CASSLDVSASTDTQYF.

The chain is built from TRBV7-9 and TRBJ2-1; either TRBD1 or TRBD2 may supply D (5 bases each). Germline V lookup: CDR1 SEHNR, CDR2 FQNEAQ (reference sequence). The V gene lost 5 bases and the J gene lost 8 bases, with 16 bases spanning the gap. This CDR3 is built from 14 residues. CDR3: CASSRDLNSYEQFF. The CDR3 DNA reads TGTGCCAGCAGCCGGGACCTCAATTCCTATGAGCAGTTCTTC.

This clonotype was seen only a few times. The junction differs from germline at one of its ends, possibly a read error. The chain couples TRBV30 to TRBJ1-2, with D hard to call. Per the germline V gene, CDR1 is GTSNPN and CDR2 is SVGIG (reference sequence). The CDR3 is made up of 10 amino acids. CDR3 protein: CAWSQEESAF. For the CDR3, the DNA is TGTGCCTGGAGTCAAGAGGAATCTGCCTTC.

By sample fraction, this clonotype is medium-sized. The V call is TRBV24-1, the J call TRBJ2-5; possibly TRBD1 for D (6 bases). V lost 2 bases and J 3 bases, leaving 12 bases between the germline ends. Germline values: CDR1 KGHDR, CDR2 SFDVKD. This CDR3 is 15 amino acids long. CDR3: CATSDWLRGEETQYF. The CDR3 region has the DNA TGTGCCACCAGTGATTGGCTCAGGGGCGAAGAGACCCAGTACTTC.

The V and J genes are TRBV19 and TRBJ1-6; 11 positions match TRBD1. This CDR3 is 16 amino acids long. V lost 0 bases, J lost 13 bases, and 8 bases stayed unmatched. Germline loops: CDR1 LNHDA, CDR2 SQIVND (reference sequence). For the CDR3, the DNA is TGTGCCAGTAGTATAGAACGGACAGGGGGCGTGGACCCCCTCCACTTT. It codes for CASSIERTGGVDPLHF.

The chain has TRBV4-2 and TRBJ2-5; possible D gene TRBD1, 7 bases. V was trimmed by 10 bases and J by 3 bases, leaving 30 bases between them. From germline, CDR1 is LGHNA and CDR2 YNFKEQ. This CDR3 spans 18 amino acids. The chain's CDR3 is CANQGGSEQGPKKETQYF. DNA of the CDR3: TGTGCCAACCAGGGGGGTTCTGAACAGGGACCAAAAAAAGAGACCCAGTACTTC.

This clonotype was counted between two and nine times. The chain joins TRBV20-1 to TRBJ2-7; 9 nucleotides agree with TRBD1. J was trimmed by 4 bases and V by 3 bases; bases with no gene match: 10. Germline V gene sequence: CDR1 DFQATT, CDR2 SNEGSKA (reference sequence). The CDR3 contains 15 residues. The CDR3 here is CSARDDRGSEYEQYF. DNA of the CDR3: TGCAGTGCTAGGGATGACAGGGGGTCGGAGTACGAGCAGTACTTC.